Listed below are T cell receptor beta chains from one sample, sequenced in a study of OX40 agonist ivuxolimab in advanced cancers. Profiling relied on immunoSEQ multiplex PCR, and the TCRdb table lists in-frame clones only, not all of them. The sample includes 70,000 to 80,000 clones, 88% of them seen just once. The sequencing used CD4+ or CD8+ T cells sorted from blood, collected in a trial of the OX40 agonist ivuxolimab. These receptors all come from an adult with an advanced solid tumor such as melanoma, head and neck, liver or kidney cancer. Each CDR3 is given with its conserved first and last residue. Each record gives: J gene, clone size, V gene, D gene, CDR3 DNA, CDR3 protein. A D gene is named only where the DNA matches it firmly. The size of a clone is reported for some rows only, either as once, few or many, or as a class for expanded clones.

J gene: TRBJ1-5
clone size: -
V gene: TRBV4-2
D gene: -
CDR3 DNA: TGTGCCAGCAGCCCGTTTCTTGCTACAGCCCTTGGGCATCAGCCCCAGCATTTT
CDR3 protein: CASSPFLATALGHQPQHF

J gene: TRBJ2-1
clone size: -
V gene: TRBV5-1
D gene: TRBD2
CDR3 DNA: TGCGCCAGCAGCCTGGCACTAGCGGGAGGGATCTCCTACAATGAGCAGTTCTTC
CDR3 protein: CASSLALAGGISYNEQFF

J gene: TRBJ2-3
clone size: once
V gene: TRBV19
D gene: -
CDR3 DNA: TGTGCCAGTAGTATGAGATCGGGTAGCATCGCAGATACGCAGTATTTT
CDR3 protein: CASSMRSGSIADTQYF

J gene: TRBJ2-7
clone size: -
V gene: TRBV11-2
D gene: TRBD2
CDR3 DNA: TGTGCCAGCAGCTTATTCCTAGCGGGGGGGCCTTCCTACGAGCAGTACTTC
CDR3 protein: CASSLFLAGGPSYEQYF

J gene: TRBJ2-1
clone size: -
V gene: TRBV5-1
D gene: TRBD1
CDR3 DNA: TGCGCCAGCAGCTTGGGGGACAGGGGGGCCCGGAATGAGCAGTTCTTC
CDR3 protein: CASSLGDRGARNEQFF

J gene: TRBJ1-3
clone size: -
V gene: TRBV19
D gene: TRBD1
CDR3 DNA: TGTGCCAGTAGTCCGTCCGGGACAGGGTCTGGAAACACCATATATTTT
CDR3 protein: CASSPSGTGSGNTIYF

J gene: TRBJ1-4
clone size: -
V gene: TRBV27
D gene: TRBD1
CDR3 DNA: TGTGCCAGCAGTTTACACCGGGACAGGGGGCGAACTAATGAAAAACTGTTTTTT
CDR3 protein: CASSLHRDRGRTNEKLFF

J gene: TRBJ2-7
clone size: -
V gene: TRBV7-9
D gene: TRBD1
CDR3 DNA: TGTGCCAGCAGCCCATCAGGGGGTGGTTCCTACGAGCAGTACTTC
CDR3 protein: CASSPSGGGSYEQYF

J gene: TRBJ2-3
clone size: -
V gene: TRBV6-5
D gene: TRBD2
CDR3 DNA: TGTGCCACCAAACGGGCGGGGGGGTCAGATACGCAGTATTTT
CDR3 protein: CATKRAGGSDTQYF

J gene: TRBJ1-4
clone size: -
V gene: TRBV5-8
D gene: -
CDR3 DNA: TGTGCCAGCAGCTTGGAGAGGGGCAGGCCCGTTGAAAAACTGTTTTTT
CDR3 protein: CASSLERGRPVEKLFF

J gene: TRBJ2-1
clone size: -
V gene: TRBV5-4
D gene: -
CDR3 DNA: TGTGCCAGCAGCTTCCCGACTTGGAATGAGCAGTTCTTC
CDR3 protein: CASSFPTWNEQFF

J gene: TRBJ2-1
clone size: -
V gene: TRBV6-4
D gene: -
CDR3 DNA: TGTGCCAGGGATTGCGAGCAGTTCTTC
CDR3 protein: CARDCEQFF

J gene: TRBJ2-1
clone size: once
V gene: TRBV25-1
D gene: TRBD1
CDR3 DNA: TGTGCCAGCAGTGAGTGGACAGGGCGCGAGCAGTTCTTC
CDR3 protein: CASSEWTGREQFF

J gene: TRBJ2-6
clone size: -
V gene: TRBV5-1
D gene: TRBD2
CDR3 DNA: TGCGCCAGCAGCTTGGCGACTAGCGGGTTCTACTCTGGGGCCAACGTCCTGACTTTC
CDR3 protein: CASSLATSGFYSGANVLTF

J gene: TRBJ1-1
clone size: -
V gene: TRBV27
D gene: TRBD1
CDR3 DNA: TGTGCCAGCACCCCCCGACAGGGGACGGTCACTGAAGCTTTCTTT
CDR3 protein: CASTPRQGTVTEAFF

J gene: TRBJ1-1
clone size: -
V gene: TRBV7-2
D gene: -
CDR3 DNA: TGTGCCAGCAGCTTAGGATACTCTAGAAACACTGAAGCTTTCTTT
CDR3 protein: CASSLGYSRNTEAFF

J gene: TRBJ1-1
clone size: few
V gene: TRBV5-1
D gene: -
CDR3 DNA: TGCGCCAGCAGCTTGGGTGGCAGCCAGAACACTGAAGCTTTCTTT
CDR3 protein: CASSLGGSQNTEAFF

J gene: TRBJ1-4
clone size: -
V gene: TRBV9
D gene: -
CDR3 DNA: TGTGCCAGCAGCGTATCGCCTATGGGGGGGGTTAATGAAAAACTGTTTTTT
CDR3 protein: CASSVSPMGGVNEKLFF

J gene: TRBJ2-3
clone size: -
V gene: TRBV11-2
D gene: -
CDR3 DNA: TGTGCCAGCAGCCCCGACCGAGATACGCAGTATTTT
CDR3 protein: CASSPDRDTQYF

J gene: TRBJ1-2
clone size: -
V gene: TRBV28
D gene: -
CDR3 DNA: TGTGCCAGCAGCCCCTCCCCTTATCCCGAGCGCTACACCTTC
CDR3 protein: CASSPSPYPERYTF

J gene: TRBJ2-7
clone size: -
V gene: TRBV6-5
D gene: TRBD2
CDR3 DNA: TGTGCCAGCAGCGGGACTAGCGGGATCCACGAGCAGTACTTC
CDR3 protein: CASSGTSGIHEQYF

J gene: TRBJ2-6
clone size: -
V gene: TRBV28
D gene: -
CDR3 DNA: TGTGCCATCGATAAGGCTGGGGCCAACGTCCTGACTTTC
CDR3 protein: CAIDKAGANVLTF

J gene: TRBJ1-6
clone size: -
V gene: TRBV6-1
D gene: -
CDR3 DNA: TGTGCCAGCAGGCACGCAGGGGATTATAATTCACCCCTCCACTTT
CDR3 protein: CASRHAGDYNSPLHF

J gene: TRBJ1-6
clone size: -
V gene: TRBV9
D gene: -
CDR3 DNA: TGTGCCAGCAGCGTTTCCCCGTCCTATAATTCACCCCTCCACTTT
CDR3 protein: CASSVSPSYNSPLHF

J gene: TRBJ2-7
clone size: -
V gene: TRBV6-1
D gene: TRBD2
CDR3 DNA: TGTGCCAGCAAAAGCGGGGGACTAGGGGAGCAGTACTTC
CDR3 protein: CASKSGGLGEQYF

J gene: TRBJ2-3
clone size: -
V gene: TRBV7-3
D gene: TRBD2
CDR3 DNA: TGTGCCACCCGGGGAGGGGGCACAGATACGCAGTATTTT
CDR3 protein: CATRGGGTDTQYF

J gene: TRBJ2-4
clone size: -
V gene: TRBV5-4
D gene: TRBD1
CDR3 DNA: TGTGCCAGCAGCTGGGAAAGACAGGGGGCGAACCATCAGTACTTC
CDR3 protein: CASSWERQGANHQYF

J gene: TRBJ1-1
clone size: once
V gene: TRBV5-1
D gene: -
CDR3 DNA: TGCGCCAGCAGCTTGGATGGGGTAGGCACTGAAGCTTTCTTT
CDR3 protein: CASSLDGVGTEAFF

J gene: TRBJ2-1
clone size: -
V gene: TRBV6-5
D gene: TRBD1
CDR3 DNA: TGTGCCAGCACAACGGGACAGGGGACCTTTGAGCAGTTCTTC
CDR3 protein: CASTTGQGTFEQFF

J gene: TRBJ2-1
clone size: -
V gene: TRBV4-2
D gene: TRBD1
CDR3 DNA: TGTGCCAGCAGCCTACCGGGACAGGGGAACAATGAGCAGTTCTTC
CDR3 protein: CASSLPGQGNNEQFF